These T cell receptor beta chains were read from a single sample in a study of vaccination and CD4 T cells after COVID-19. Each CDR3 protein gets one entry after TCRdb re-called the PCR reads with MiXCR. In the table there are 8,500 to 9,500 distinct CDR3 sequences, roughly a third of which are singletons. These receptors have no identified antigens. Sample: CD4+ T cells from blood, cultured in vitro. Receptor source: a human donor in good health. The CDR3 runs from the conserved cysteine through the conserved F or W. The order of the fields is clone size, V gene, J gene, D gene, CDR3 DNA, CDR3 protein. D genes are given only for firm matches. Clone size appears in some rows only: once, few, many, or a class for an expanded clone.

>few|TRBV5-4|TRBJ1-2|.
TGTGCCAGCAGTCCGGACGTGAACTATGGCTACACCTTC
CASSPDVNYGYTF
>few|TRBV19|TRBJ1-5|.
TGTGCCAGTAGCCCTCCTGTGGGCGGCTTCAATCAGCCCCAGCATTTT
CASSPPVGGFNQPQHF
>medium-sized|TRBV27|TRBJ1-5|TRBD1
TGTGCCAGCAGTCTGCAGACAGGGGGGAATCAGCCCCAGCATTTT
CASSLQTGGNQPQHF
>.|TRBV19|TRBJ2-5|TRBD1
TGTGCCAGTAGTATACGGCACGGGACAGGGATACAAGAGACCCAGTACTTC
CASSIRHGTGIQETQYF
>.|TRBV19|TRBJ2-7|.
TGTGCCACGAAGGGGGTGGAGGGGGGCTACGAGCAGTACTTC
CATKGVEGGYEQYF
>few|TRBV6-1|TRBJ1-1|.
TGTGCCAGCAGTCCGAGGGGCAAAAGGGCTTTCTTT
CASSPRGKRAFF
>few|TRBV6-1|TRBJ1-5|TRBD1
TGTGCCAGCAGGTCAGACAGGGACAATCAGCCCCAGCATTTT
CASRSDRDNQPQHF
>few|TRBV7-3|TRBJ2-1|.
TGTGCCAGCAGCCCCCCGGGGGCCCATGAGCAGTTCTTC
CASSPPGAHEQFF
>few|TRBV7-8|TRBJ1-5|.
TGTGCCAGCAGCTTAAGTCCAGGTAGTCCGCCCCAGCATTTT
CASSLSPGSPPQHF
>.|TRBV7-9|TRBJ2-1|TRBD2
TGTGCCAGCAGCTCCCGAGTAGCGGGGAACAATGAGCAGTTCTTC
CASSSRVAGNNEQFF
>.|TRBV20-1|TRBJ1-2|.
TGCAGTGCTAGAGATCTTGGCCGGGGCGCGGGCTATGGCTACACCTTC
CSARDLGRGAGYGYTF
>few|TRBV6-5|TRBJ2-3|.
TGTGCCAGCAGTTACTCCACGGGACGAGGGAATACGCAGTATTTT
CASSYSTGRGNTQYF
>few|TRBV11-2|TRBJ1-6|TRBD1
TGTGCCTCCACGCAGGGACAGGGCAGGGGACCCCTCCACTTT
CASTQGQGRGPLHF
>.|TRBV6-1|TRBJ2-7|.
TGTGCCAGCAGTCTCCAATACACCCCCTACGAGCAGTACTTC
CASSLQYTPYEQYF
>.|TRBV6-2/TRBV6-3|TRBJ2-5|.
TGTGCCAGCAGTCCCTACGGGACGGCGACCCAGTACTTC
CASSPYGTATQYF
>few|TRBV20-1|TRBJ1-6|TRBD1
TGCAGTGCTAGGAGGGCGACAGGGAACTCACCCCTCCACTTT
CSARRATGNSPLHF
>.|TRBV20-1|TRBJ2-3|TRBD2
TGCAGTGCTGAACCGGAGGAAGGGACTAGCGGCACAGATACGCAGTATTTT
CSAEPEEGTSGTDTQYF
>.|TRBV6-1|TRBJ1-5|.
TGTGCCAGCAGTGTGGGGACCGGCAATCAGCCCCAGCATTTT
CASSVGTGNQPQHF
>few|TRBV11-1|TRBJ2-7|.
TGTGCCAGCAGCCTTGCCTACGAGCAGTACTTC
CASSLAYEQYF
>.|TRBV11-1|TRBJ1-4|.
TGTGCCAGCAGCTTATTCCAAGGTCTTGGCGAAAAACTGTTTTTT
CASSLFQGLGEKLFF
>few|TRBV10-3|TRBJ2-2|.
TGTGCCATCAGTGACGCGTCAGCGACCGGGGAGCTGTTTTTT
CAISDASATGELFF
>.|TRBV27|TRBJ1-3|.
TGTGCCAGCAGGGCCCAAGGAGGAAACACCATATATTTT
CASRAQGGNTIYF
>few|TRBV20-1|TRBJ1-1|.
TGCAGTGCTAGCATGCAACAAGACACTGAAGCTTTCTTT
CSASMQQDTEAFF
>.|TRBV7-6|TRBJ1-4|TRBD1
TGTGCCAGCAGCGTAGACGACAGGGTGTACGAAAAACTGTTTTTT
CASSVDDRVYEKLFF
>.|TRBV5-1|TRBJ1-2|TRBD1
TGCGCCAGCAGCTTGACAGGGGCCTCTTATGGCTACACCTTC
CASSLTGASYGYTF
>.|TRBV6-4|TRBJ2-2|.
TGTGCCAGCAGACAGGGAGGAAACACCGGGGAGCTGTTTTTT
CASRQGGNTGELFF
>.|TRBV7-8|TRBJ1-1|.
TGTGCCAGCAGTGTCAGGGGAAACACTGAAGCTTTCTTT
CASSVRGNTEAFF
>few|TRBV20-1|TRBJ1-6|TRBD1
TGCAGTGCTAGAGATTTTCAGGGGGTGGGCTCCTATAATTCACCCCTCCACTTT
CSARDFQGVGSYNSPLHF
>.|TRBV7-8|TRBJ2-2|.
TGTGCCAGCAGCTTAGGGTTTAACACCGGGGAGCTGTTTTTT
CASSLGFNTGELFF
>few|TRBV20-1|TRBJ2-3|TRBD1
TGCAGAGCGGGACAGGGAGGGCCAGATACGCAGTATTTT
CRAGQGGPDTQYF
>few|TRBV19|TRBJ2-7|TRBD1
TGTGCCAGTAGCCCCGGTGGGACAGACGAGCAGTACTTC
CASSPGGTDEQYF
>.|TRBV21-1|TRBJ2-2|.
TGTGCCAGCAGCAAAATCAGGGACCAGAACACCGGGGAGCTGTTTTTT
CASSKIRDQNTGELFF
>.|TRBV7-9|TRBJ2-2|TRBD2
TGTGCCAGCAGTCTTCTAGCGGGGGGACACACCGGGGAGCTGTTTTTT
CASSLLAGGHTGELFF
>.|TRBV7-8|TRBJ2-6|.
TGTGCCAGCAGCTTGAGCGCGATCCCAGGGGCCAACGTCCTGACTTTC
CASSLSAIPGANVLTF
>few|TRBV7-3|TRBJ1-1|.
TGTGCCAGCAGCCCACAGGGAGTTGGAACTGAAGCTTTCTTT
CASSPQGVGTEAFF